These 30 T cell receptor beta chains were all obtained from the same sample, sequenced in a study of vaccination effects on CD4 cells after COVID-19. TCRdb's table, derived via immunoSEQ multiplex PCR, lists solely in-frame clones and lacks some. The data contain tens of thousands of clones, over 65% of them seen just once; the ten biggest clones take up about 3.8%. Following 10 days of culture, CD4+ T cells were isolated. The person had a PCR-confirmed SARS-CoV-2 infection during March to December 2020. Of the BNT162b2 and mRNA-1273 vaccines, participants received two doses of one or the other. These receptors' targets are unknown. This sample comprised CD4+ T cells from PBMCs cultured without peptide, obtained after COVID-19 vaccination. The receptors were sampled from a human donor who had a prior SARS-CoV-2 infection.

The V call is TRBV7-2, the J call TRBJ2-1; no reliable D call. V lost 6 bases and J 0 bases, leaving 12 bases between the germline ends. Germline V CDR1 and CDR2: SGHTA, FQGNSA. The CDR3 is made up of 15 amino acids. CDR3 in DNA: TGTGCCAGCAGTATAGACCCAATCTCCTACAATGAGCAGTTCTTC. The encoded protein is CASSIDPISYNEQFF.

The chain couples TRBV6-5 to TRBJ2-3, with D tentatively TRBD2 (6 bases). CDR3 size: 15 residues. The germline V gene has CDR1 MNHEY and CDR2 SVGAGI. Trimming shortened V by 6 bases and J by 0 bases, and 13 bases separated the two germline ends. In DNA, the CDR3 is TGTGCCAGCAGCCGTAGCGGCACTAGCACAGATACGCAGTATTTT. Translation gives CASSRSGTSTDTQYF.

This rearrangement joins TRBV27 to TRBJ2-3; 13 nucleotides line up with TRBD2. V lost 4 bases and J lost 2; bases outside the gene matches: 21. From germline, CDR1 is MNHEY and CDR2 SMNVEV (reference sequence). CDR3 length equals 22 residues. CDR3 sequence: CASSWGPRLAGGWSRFTDTQYF. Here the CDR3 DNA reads TGTGCCAGCAGTTGGGGGCCCCGACTAGCGGGGGGATGGAGTAGGTTCACAGATACGCAGTATTTT.

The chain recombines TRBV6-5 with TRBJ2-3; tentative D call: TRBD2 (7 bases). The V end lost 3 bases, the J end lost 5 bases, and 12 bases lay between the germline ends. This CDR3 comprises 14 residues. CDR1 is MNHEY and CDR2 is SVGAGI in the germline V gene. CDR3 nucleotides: TGTGCCAGCAGTTATGACGGGGGGCAAGATACGCAGTATTTT. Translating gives CASSYDGGQDTQYF.

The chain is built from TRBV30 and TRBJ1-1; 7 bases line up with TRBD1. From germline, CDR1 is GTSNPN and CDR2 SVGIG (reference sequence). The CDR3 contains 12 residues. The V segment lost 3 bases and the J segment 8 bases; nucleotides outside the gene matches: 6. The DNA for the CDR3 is TGTGCCTGGAGGGCTGGGACAGCAGAAGCTTTCTTT. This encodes CAWRAGTAEAFF.

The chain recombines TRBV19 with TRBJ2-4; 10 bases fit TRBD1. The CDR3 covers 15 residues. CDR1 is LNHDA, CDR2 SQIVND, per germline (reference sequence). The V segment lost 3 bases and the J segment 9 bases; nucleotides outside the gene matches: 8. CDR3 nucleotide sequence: TGTGCCAGTAGTATCGGGACAGGGGTAGAGGGCATTCAGTACTTC. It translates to CASSIGTGVEGIQYF.

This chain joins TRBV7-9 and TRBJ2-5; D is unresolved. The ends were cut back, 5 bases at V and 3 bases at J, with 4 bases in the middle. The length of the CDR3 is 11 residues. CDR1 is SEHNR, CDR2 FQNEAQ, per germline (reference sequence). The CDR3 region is CASSLKETQYF. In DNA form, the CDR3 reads TGTGCCAGCAGCCTTAAAGAGACCCAGTACTTC.

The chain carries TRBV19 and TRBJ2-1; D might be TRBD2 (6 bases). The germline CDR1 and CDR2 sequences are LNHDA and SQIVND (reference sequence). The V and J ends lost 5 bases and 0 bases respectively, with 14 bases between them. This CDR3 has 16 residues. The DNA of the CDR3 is TGTGCCAGTAGTCTCCTAGCGAGTACCTCCTACAATGAGCAGTTCTTC. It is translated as CASSLLASTSYNEQFF. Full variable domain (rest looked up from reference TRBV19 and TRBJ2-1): DGGITQSPKYLFRKEGQNVTLSCEQNLNHDAMYWYRQDPGQGLRLIYYSQIVNDFQKGDIAEGYSVSREKKESFPLTVTSAQKNPTAFYLCASSLLASTSYNEQFFGPGTRLTVL.

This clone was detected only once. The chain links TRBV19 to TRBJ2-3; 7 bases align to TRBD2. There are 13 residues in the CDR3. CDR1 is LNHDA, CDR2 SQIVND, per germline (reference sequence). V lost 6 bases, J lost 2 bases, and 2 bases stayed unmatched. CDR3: CASSSGVTDTQYF. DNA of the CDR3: TGTGCCAGTAGCAGCGGGGTCACAGATACGCAGTATTTT.

The chain's CDR3 is CASSLGGSTGELFF. The DNA for the CDR3 is TGTGCCAGCAGCTTAGGGGGTAGTACCGGGGAGCTGTTTTTT. The chain is built from TRBV7-3 and TRBJ2-2; D may be TRBD1 or TRBD2 (5 bases each). This CDR3 spans 14 amino acids. Trimming took 2 bases from V and 5 from J, leaving 9 bases between them. CDR1 and CDR2 (germline): SGHTA, FQGTGA.

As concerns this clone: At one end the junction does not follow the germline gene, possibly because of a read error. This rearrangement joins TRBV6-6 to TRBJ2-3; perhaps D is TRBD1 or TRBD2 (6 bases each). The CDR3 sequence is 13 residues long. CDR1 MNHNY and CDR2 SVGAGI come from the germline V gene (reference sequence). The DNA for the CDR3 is TGTGCCAGCAGTCGGGGGACAACCACTAGTGGGGATTTT. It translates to CASSRGTTTSGDF.

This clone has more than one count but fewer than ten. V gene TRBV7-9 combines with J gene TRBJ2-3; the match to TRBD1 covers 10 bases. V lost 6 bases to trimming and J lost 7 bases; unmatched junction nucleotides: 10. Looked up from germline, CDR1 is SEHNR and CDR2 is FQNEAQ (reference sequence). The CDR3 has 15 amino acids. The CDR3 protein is CASSQPGQGFYTQYF. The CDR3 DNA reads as TGTGCCAGCAGTCAACCGGGACAGGGGTTTTATACGCAGTATTTT.

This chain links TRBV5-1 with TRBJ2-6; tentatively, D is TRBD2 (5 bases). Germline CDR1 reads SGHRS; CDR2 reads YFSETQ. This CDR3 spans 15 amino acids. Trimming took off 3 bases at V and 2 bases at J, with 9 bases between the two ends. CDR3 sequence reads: CASSSGGTGANVLTF. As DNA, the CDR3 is TGCGCCAGCAGCTCCGGAGGTACTGGGGCCAACGTCCTGACTTTC. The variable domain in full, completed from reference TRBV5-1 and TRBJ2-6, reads KAGVTQTPRYLIKTRGQQVTLSCSPISGHRSVSWYQQTPGQGLQFLFEYFSETQRNKGNFPGRFSGRQFSNSRSEMNVSTLELGDSALYLCASSSGGTGANVLTFGAGSRLTVL.

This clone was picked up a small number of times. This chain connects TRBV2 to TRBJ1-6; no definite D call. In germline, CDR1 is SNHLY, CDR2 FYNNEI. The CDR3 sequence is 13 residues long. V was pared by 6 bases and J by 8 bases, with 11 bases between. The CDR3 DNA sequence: TGTGCCAGCAGGCCAGAGGCGGATTCACCCCTCCACTTT. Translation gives CASRPEADSPLHF.

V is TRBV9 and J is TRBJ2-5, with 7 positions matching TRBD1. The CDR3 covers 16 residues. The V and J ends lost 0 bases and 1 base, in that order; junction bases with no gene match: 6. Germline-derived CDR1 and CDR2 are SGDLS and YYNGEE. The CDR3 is CASSVGTGLGQETQYF. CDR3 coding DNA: TGTGCCAGCAGCGTAGGGACAGGATTGGGCCAAGAGACCCAGTACTTC.

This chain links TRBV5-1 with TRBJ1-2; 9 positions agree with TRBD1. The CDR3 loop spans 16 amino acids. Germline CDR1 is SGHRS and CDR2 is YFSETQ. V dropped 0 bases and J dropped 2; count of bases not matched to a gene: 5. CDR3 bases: TGCGCCAGCAGCTTGGCCCCACAGGGGGCCAACTATGGCTACACCTTC. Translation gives CASSLAPQGANYGYTF.

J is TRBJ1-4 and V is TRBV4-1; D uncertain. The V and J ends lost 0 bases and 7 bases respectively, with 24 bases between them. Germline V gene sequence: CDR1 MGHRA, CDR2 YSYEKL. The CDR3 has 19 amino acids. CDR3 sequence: CASSQDREANRVRGEKLFF. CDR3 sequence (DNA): TGCGCCAGCAGCCAAGATCGGGAGGCCAACCGCGTTCGGGGTGAAAAACTGTTTTTT.

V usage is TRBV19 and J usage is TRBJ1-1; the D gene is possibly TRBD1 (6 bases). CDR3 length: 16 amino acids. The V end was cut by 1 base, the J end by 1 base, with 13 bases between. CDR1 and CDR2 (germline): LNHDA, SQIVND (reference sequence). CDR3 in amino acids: CASSIAGQRANTEAFF. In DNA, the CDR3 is TGTGCCAGTAGTATAGCGGGACAAAGGGCGAACACTGAAGCTTTCTTT.

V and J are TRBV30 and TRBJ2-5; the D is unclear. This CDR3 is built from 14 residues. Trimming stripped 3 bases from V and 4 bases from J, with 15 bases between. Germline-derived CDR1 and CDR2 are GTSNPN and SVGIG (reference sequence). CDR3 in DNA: TGTGCCTGGAGGGGTGGGTACATGCGAGAGACCCAGTACTTC. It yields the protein CAWRGGYMRETQYF.

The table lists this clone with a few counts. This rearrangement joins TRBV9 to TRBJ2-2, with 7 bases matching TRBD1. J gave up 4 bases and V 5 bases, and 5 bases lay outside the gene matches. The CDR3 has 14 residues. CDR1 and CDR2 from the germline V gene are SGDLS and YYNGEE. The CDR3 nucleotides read TGTGCCAGCAGTAGAACAGGGGCCACCGGGGAGCTGTTTTTT. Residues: CASSRTGATGELFF.

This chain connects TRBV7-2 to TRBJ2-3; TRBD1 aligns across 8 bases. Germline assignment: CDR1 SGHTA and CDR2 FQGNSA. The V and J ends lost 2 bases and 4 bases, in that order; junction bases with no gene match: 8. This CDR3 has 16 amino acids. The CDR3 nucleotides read TGTGCCAGCAGCTTAAAAACAGGGGGGTGGGCAGATACGCAGTATTTT. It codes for CASSLKTGGWADTQYF.

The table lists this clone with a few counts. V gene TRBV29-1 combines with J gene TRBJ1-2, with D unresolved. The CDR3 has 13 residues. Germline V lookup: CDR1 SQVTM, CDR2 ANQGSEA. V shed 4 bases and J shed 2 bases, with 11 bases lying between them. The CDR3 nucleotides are TGCAGCGTTGGTGAGGGAAGGAACTATGGCTACACCTTC. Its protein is CSVGEGRNYGYTF.

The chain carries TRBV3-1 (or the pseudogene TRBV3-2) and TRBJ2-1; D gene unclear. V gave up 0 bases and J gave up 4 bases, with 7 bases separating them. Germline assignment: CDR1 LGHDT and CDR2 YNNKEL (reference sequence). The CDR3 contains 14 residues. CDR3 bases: TGTGCCAGCAGCCAAGATTGGGGATACAATGAGCAGTTCTTC. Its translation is CASSQDWGYNEQFF.

The CDR3 DNA reads TGTGCCAGCAGCACTGAGGGGGTAGGGTATGCCGGTTCACCCCTCCACTTT. Translation: CASSTEGVGYAGSPLHF. The V call is TRBV11-3, the J call TRBJ1-6; tentatively, D is TRBD1 (6 bases). Trimming took 5 bases from V and 9 from J, leaving 23 bases between them. This CDR3 spans 17 amino acids. CDR1 and CDR2 from the germline V gene are SGHNT and YENEEA.

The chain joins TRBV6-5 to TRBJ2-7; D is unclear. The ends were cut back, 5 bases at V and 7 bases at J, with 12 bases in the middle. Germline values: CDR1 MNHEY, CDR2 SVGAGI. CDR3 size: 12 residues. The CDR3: CASSPLGEEQYF. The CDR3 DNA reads TGTGCCAGCAGTCCTCTCGGTGAAGAGCAGTACTTC.

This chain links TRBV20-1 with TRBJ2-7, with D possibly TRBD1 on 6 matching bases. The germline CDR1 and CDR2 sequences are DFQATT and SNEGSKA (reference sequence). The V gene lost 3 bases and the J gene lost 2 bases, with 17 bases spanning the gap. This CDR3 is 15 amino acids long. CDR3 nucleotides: TGCAGTGCTAGTCTTCTAAGGCAGGGGACCTACGAGCAGTACTTC. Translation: CSASLLRQGTYEQYF.

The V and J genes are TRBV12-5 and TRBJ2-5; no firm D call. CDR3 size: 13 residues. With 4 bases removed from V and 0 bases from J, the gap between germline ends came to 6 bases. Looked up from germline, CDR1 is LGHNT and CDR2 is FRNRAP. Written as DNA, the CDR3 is TGTGCTAGTGGTTCTCGGAACCAAGAGACCCAGTACTTC. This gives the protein CASGSRNQETQYF.

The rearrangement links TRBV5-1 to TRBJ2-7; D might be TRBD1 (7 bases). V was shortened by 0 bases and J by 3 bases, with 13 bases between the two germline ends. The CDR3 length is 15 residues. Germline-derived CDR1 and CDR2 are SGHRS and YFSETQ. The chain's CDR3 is CASSLVAGGNYEQYF. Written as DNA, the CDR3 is TGCGCCAGCAGCTTGGTAGCAGGGGGGAACTACGAGCAGTACTTC.

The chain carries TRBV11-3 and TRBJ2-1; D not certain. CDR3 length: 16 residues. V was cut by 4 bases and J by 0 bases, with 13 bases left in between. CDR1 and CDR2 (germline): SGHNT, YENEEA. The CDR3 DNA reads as TGTGCCAGCAGCTACCGATTGACCCGCTCCTACAATGAGCAGTTCTTC. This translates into CASSYRLTRSYNEQFF.

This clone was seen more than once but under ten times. The CDR3 is CATSDPTLETQYF. CDR3 coding DNA: TGTGCCACCAGTGACCCCACCCTGGAGACCCAGTACTTC. The J gene is TRBJ2-5, the V gene TRBV24-1, with D hard to call. The CDR3 has 13 residues. Trimming shortened V by 4 bases and J by 5 bases, and 10 bases separated the two germline ends. Germline CDR1 reads KGHDR; CDR2 reads SFDVKD.